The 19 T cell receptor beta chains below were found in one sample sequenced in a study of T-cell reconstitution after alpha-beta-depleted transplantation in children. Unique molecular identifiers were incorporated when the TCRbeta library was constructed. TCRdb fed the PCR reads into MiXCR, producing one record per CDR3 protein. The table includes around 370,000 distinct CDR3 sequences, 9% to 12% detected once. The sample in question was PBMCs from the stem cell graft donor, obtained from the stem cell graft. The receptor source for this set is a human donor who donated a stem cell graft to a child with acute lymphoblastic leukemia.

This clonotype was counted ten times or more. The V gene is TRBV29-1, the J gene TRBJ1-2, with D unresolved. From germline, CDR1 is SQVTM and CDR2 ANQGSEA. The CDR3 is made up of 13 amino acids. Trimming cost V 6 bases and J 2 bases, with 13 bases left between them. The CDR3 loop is CSVPRQKNYGYTF. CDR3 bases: TGCAGCGTCCCACGGCAAAAAAACTATGGCTACACCTTC.

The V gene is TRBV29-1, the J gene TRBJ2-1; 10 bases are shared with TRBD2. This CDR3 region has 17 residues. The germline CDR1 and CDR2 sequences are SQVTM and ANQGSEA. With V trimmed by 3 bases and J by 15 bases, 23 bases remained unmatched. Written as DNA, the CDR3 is TGCAGCGTTGATCCCACCACAGGGTTTAGCGGGAGGAGTTCATGGTTCTTC. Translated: CSVDPTTGFSGRSSWFF.

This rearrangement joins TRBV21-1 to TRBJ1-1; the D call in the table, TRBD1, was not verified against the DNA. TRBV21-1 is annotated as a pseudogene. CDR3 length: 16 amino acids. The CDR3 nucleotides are TGTGCCAGCAGCAGGCTGCAGGGGGCGCGGGACACTGAAGCTTTCTTT. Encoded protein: CASSRLQGARDTEAFF.

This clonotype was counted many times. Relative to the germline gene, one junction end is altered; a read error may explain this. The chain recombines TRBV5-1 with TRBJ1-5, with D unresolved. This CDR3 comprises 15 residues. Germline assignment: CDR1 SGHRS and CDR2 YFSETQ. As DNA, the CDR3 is TGTGCCAGCAGTCTCGACGGGTATAGCAATCAGCCCCAGCATTTT. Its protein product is CASSLDGYSNQPQHF.

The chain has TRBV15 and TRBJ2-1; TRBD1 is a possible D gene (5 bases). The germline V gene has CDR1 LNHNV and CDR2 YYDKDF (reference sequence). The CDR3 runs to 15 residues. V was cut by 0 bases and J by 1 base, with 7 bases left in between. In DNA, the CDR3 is TGTGCCACCAGCAGAGACAGGGATTCCTACAATGAGCAGTTCTTC. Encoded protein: CATSRDRDSYNEQFF. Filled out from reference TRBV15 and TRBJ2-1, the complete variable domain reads DAMVIQNPRYQVTQFGKPVTLSCSQTLNHNVMYWYQQKSSQAPKLLFHYYDKDFNNEADTPDNFQSRRPNTSFCFLDIRSPGLGDTAMYLCATSRDRDSYNEQFFGPGTRLTVL.

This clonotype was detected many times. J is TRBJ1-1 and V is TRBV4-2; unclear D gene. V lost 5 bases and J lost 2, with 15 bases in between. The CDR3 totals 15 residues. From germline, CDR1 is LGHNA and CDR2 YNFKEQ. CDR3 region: CASSSEPIGNTEAFF. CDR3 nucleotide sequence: TGTGCCAGCAGCTCAGAGCCTATAGGCAACACTGAAGCTTTCTTT.

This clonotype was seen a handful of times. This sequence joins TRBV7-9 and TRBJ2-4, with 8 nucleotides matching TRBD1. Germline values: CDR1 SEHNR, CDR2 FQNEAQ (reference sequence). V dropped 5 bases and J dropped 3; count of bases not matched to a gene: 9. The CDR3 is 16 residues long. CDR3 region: CASSPASGGVKNIQYF. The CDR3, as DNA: TGTGCCAGCAGCCCCGCGTCAGGGGGCGTCAAAAACATTCAGTACTTC. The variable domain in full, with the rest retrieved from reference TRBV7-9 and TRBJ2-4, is DTGVSQNPRHKITKRGQNVTFRCDPISEHNRLYWYRQTLGQGPEFLTYFQNEAQLEKSRLLSDRFSAERPKGSFSTLEIQRTEQGDSAMYLCASSPASGGVKNIQYFGAGTRLSVL.

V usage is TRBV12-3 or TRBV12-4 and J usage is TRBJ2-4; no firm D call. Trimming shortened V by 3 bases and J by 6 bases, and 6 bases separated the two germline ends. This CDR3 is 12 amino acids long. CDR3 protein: CASSFGVNIQYF. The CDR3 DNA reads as TGTGCCAGCAGTTTTGGGGTAAACATTCAGTACTTC.

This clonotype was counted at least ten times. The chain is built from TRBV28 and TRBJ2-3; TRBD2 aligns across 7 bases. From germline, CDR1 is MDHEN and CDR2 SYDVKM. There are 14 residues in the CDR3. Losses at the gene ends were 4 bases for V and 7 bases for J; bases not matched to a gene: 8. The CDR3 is CASSWGGGSYTQYF. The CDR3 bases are TGTGCCAGCAGTTGGGGGGGTGGGAGTTATACGCAGTATTTT. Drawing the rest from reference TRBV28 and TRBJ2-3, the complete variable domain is DVKVTQSSRYLVKRTGEKVFLECVQDMDHENMFWYRQDPGLGLRLIYFSYDVKMKEKGDIPEGYSVSREKKERFSLILESASTNQTSMYLCASSWGGGSYTQYFGPGTRLTVL.

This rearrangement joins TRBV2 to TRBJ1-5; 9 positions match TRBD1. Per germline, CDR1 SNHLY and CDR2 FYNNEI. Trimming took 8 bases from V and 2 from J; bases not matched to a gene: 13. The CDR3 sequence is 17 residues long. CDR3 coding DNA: TGTGCCAGCTGCCCGGGACAGGGAATAGAGGGCAATCAGCCCCAGCATTTT. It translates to CASCPGQGIEGNQPQHF.

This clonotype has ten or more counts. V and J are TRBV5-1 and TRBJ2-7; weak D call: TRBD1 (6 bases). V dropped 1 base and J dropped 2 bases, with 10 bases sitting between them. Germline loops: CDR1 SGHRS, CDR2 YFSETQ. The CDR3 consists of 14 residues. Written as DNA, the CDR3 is TGCGCCAGCAGCTTGAGGCAGGGGCCCTACGAGCAGTACTTC. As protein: CASSLRQGPYEQYF.

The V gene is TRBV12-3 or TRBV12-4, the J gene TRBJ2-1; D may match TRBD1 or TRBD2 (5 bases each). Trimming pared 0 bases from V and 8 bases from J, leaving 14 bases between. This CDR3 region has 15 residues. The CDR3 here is CASSLAGVANDEQFF. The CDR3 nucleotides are TGTGCCAGCAGTTTAGCGGGGGTAGCGAACGATGAGCAGTTCTTC.

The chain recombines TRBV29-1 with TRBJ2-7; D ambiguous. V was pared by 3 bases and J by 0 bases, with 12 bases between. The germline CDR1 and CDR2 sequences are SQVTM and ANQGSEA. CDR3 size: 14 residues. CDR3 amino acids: CSVDSGQNSYEQYF. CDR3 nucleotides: TGCAGCGTTGATTCCGGCCAAAACTCCTACGAGCAGTACTTC.

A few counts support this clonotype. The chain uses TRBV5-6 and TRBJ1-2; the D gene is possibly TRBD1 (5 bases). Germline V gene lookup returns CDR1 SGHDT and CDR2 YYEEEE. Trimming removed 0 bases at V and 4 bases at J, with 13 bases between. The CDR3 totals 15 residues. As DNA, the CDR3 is TGTGCCAGCAGCTTGGGGGACGTGCCGTTCTATGGCTACACCTTC. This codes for CASSLGDVPFYGYTF.

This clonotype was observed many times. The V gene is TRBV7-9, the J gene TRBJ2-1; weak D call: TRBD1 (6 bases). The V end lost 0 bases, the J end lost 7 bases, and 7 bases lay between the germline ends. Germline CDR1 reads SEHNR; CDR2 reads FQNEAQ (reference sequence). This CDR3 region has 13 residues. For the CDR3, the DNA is TGTGCCAGCAGCTTAGCTCAGGGGAATGAGCAGTTCTTC. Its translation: CASSLAQGNEQFF.

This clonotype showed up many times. CDR3 sequence: CASSSLGREGNEQFF. The CDR3 nucleotides read TGTGCCAGCAGCTCCCTAGGGCGGGAGGGCAATGAGCAGTTCTTC. V is TRBV7-2 and J is TRBJ2-1; TRBD2 agrees at 9 bases. Looked up from germline, CDR1 is SGHTA and CDR2 is FQGNSA. V gave up 4 bases and J gave up 6 bases; unmatched junction bases: 7. The CDR3 covers 15 residues.

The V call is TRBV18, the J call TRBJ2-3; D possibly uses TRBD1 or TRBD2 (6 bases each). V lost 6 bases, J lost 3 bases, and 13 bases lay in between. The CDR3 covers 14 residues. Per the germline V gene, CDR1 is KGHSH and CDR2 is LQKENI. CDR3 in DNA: TGTGCCAGCTCCGAGAGGGGGACTACAGATACGCAGTATTTT. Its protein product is CASSERGTTDTQYF.

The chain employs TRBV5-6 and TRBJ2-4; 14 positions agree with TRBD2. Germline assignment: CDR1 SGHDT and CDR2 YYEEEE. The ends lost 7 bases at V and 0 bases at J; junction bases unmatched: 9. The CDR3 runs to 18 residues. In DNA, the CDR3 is TGTGCCAGCGGCCCCGGACTAGCGGGAGGCCTAGCCAAAAACATTCAGTACTTC. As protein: CASGPGLAGGLAKNIQYF.

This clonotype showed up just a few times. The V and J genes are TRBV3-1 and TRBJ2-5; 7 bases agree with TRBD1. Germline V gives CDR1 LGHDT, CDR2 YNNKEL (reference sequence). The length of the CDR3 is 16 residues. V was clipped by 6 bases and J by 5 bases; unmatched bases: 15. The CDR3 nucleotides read TGTGCCAGCAGTGACTCCGACAGGGTGTTTCGGGAGACCCAGTACTTC. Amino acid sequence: CASSDSDRVFRETQYF.